This is a list of T cell receptor beta chains from one sample in a study of T cells in Graves' hyperthyroidism and ophthalmopathy. TCRdb itself ran the multiplex PCR reads through MiXCR, one entry per CDR3 protein. The sample lists around 600,000 distinct CDR3 sequences; approximately 15% were seen once. Sequencing was carried out using blood. The receptor set was obtained from a woman between 50 and 59 years old with Graves' ophthalmopathy. Both conserved end residues are part of each CDR3. D genes are given only for firm matches. Part of the rows lack a size; the others show once, few, many or a class for expanded clones.

j_gene,d_gene,v_gene,abundance,CDR3aa,CDR3nt
TRBJ2-7,TRBD1,TRBV7-7,many,CASSCTRGQGNYYEQYF,TGTGCTAGCAGCTGTACCCGAGGACAGGGTAACTATTACGAGCAGTACTTC
TRBJ1-1,-,TRBV30,-,CAWTSLVGGTEAFF,TGTGCCTGGACCTCCTTGGTGGGGGGAACTGAAGCTTTCTTT
TRBJ2-2,-,TRBV4-1,few,CASSPPRAANTGELFF,TGCGCCAGCAGCCCCCCGAGGGCAGCGAACACCGGGGAGCTGTTTTTT
TRBJ2-2,-,TRBV30,-,CAWTMGLVTGELFF,TGTGCCTGGACCATGGGTTTAGTGACCGGGGAGCTGTTTTTT
TRBJ2-2,TRBD1,TRBV6-1,few,CASSGLGTGGFTGELFF,TGTGCCAGCAGTGGGCTTGGGACAGGGGGTTTCACCGGGGAGCTGTTTTTT
TRBJ1-2,-,TRBV9,few,CASTKDEGPTNYSYTF,TGTGCCAGCACCAAAGACGAGGGCCCAACAAACTATAGCTACACCTTC
TRBJ2-7,TRBD2,TRBV20-1,many,CSAREFSPSGNVYEQYF,TGCAGTGCTAGAGAATTTTCGCCTAGCGGGAACGTCTACGAGCAGTACTTC
TRBJ2-3,-,TRBV28,many,CASSSLSEGSDTQYF,TGTGCCAGCAGTTCCCTATCAGAGGGTTCGGATACGCAGTATTTT
TRBJ2-2,TRBD1,TRBV28,many,CASSSGTGVFANTGELFF,TGTGCCAGCAGTTCCGGGACAGGGGTATTTGCGAACACCGGGGAGCTGTTTTTT
TRBJ2-3,TRBD2,TRBV30,many,CARQGTSGKDTQYF,TGTGCCAGGCAAGGGACTAGCGGAAAAGATACGCAGTATTTT
TRBJ1-2,-,TRBV30,many,CAWVGRLSGYTF,TGTGCCTGGGTGGGCAGGTTGAGTGGCTACACCTTC
TRBJ1-5,-,TRBV5-6,-,CASSLGGMSNQPQHF,TGTGCCAGCAGCTTGGGAGGGATGAGCAATCAGCCCCAGCATTTT
TRBJ2-1,-,TRBV7-9,-,CASREQGLVYNEQFF,TGTGCCAGCAGGGAACAGGGTTTGGTTTACAATGAGCAGTTCTTC
TRBJ2-7,TRBD2,TRBV19,few,CASRPGLAGGSYEQYF,TGTGCCAGTAGGCCCGGACTAGCGGGCGGCTCCTACGAGCAGTACTTC
TRBJ2-1,-,TRBV12-3/TRBV12-4,many,CASSELGAGGRGEQFF,TGTGCCAGCAGTGAGCTTGGGGCAGGTGGAAGGGGTGAGCAGTTCTTC
TRBJ1-5,-,TRBV28,many,CASSFSLRGPLQSNQPQHF,TGTGCCAGCAGTTTTTCTTTACGGGGTCCCCTCCAGAGCAATCAGCCCCAGCATTTT
TRBJ2-1,TRBD2,TRBV3-1,many,CASSQFPGGRSYEQFF,TGTGCCAGCAGCCAATTTCCGGGGGGGAGGTCGTATGAGCAGTTCTTC
TRBJ2-7,-,TRBV7-9,many,CASISRDTPYEQYF,TGTGCCAGCATCTCCCGGGACACACCCTACGAGCAGTACTTC
TRBJ2-7,-,TRBV5-1,-,CASSSEGASYEQYF,TGCGCCAGCAGCTCAGAGGGAGCGAGCTACGAGCAGTACTTC
TRBJ2-3,TRBD1,TRBV28,many,CASSAGTGAPDTQYF,TGTGCCAGCAGTGCGGGGACAGGGGCTCCAGATACGCAGTATTTT
TRBJ2-7,-,TRBV3-1,many,CASSQVVASHEQYF,TGTGCCAGCAGCCAAGTAGTCGCGTCGCACGAGCAGTACTTC
TRBJ2-7,-,TRBV5-6,many,CASSLSRQGGLYEQYF,TGTGCCAGCAGCTTAAGTCGGCAGGGTGGTCTCTACGAGCAGTACTTC
TRBJ2-1,-,TRBV6-5,few,CASSYSPDEQFF,TGTGCCAGCAGTTACTCGCCGGATGAGCAGTTCTTC
TRBJ2-7,-,TRBV28,many,CASSSSGVGVYEQYF,TGTGCCAGCAGTTCTTCTGGGGTAGGGGTCTACGAGCAGTACTTC
TRBJ1-4,-,TRBV18,many,CASSPTGEEKLFF,TGTGCCAGCTCACCCACCGGGGAGGAAAAACTGTTTTTT
TRBJ1-5,TRBD1,TRBV15,few,CATSSRDRAGQPQHF,TGTGCCACCAGCAGCCGGGACAGGGCCGGTCAGCCCCAGCATTTT
TRBJ2-1,TRBD2,TRBV20-1,many,CSAQISSGTYNEQFF,TGCAGTGCGCAGATCTCTAGCGGGACCTACAATGAGCAGTTCTTC
TRBJ2-3,-,TRBV11-2,many,CASSLPGLGTDTQYF,TGTGCCAGCAGCTTACCGGGACTTGGCACAGATACGCAGTATTTT
TRBJ2-2,-,TRBV3-2,many,CASSQAFPGELFF,TGTGCCAGCAGCCAAGCTTTCCCCGGGGAGCTGTTTTTT
TRBJ2-7,-,TRBV2,many,CASSEISEQYF,TGTGCCAGCAGTGAAATATCCGAGCAGTACTTC
TRBJ1-5,-,TRBV20-1,many,CSAISSEGRVSNQPQHF,TGCAGTGCTATAAGTTCGGAGGGCAGGGTGAGCAATCAGCCCCAGCATTTT
TRBJ2-5,TRBD1,TRBV6-2/TRBV6-3,once,CASTLRGQSLETQYF,TGTGCCAGCACCTTACGGGGACAGAGTCTGGAGACCCAGTACTTC
TRBJ2-7,TRBD1,TRBV6-2/TRBV6-3,few,CASVTGGLDEQYF,TGTGCCAGCGTTACAGGGGGACTGGACGAGCAGTACTTC
TRBJ1-2,-,TRBV11-2,many,CASSAAISPTFGYTF,TGTGCCAGCAGCGCGGCAATCTCTCCCACTTTTGGCTACACCTTC
TRBJ2-7,-,TRBV6-5,-,CASSYYGGASSYEQYF,TGTGCCAGCAGTTACTACGGCGGGGCGAGCTCCTACGAGCAGTACTTC
TRBJ2-5,TRBD2,TRBV15,many,CATSRRTSEKTQYF,TGTGCCACCAGCAGGAGGACTAGTGAAAAGACCCAGTACTTC
TRBJ1-1,-,TRBV2,many,CASSERLNTEAFF,TGTGCCAGCAGTGAGCGGCTGAACACTGAAGCTTTCTTT
TRBJ1-1,-,TRBV18,few,CASSPLAGDTEAFF,TGTGCCAGCTCACCACTCGCAGGGGACACTGAAGCTTTCTTT
TRBJ1-1,TRBD1,TRBV7-3,many,CASSLRGQDTEAFF,TGTGCCAGCAGCTTAAGGGGACAGGACACTGAAGCTTTCTTT
TRBJ1-1,TRBD1,TRBV19,-,CASRADRGPSPEAFF,TGTGCCAGTAGGGCCGACAGGGGGCCTTCACCCGAAGCTTTCTTT
TRBJ2-5,TRBD2,TRBV28,many,CASSFPPGTSGSWQETQYF,TGTGCCAGCAGTTTCCCCCCGGGGACTAGCGGGAGTTGGCAAGAGACCCAGTACTTC
TRBJ2-6,-,TRBV5-1,many,CASSLGASGANVLTF,TGCGCCAGCAGCTTGGGCGCATCTGGGGCCAACGTCCTGACTTTC
TRBJ1-1,-,TRBV6-1,many,CASRTIMKNTEAFF,TGTGCCAGCAGGACTATAATGAAGAACACTGAAGCTTTCTTT
TRBJ1-5,-,TRBV18,many,CASSTGPGAQPQHF,TGTGCCAGCTCAACAGGGCCAGGGGCTCAGCCCCAGCATTTT
TRBJ2-2,TRBD2,TRBV6-9,once,CASSWRGTSVTGELFF,TGTGCCAGCAGTTGGAGAGGGACTAGCGTCACCGGGGAGCTGTTTTTT
TRBJ2-1,TRBD2,TRBV12-3/TRBV12-4,many,CASSLSTSGRFEQFF,TGTGCCAGCAGTTTATCTACTAGCGGGAGGTTTGAGCAGTTCTTC
TRBJ2-1,TRBD1,TRBV11-1,many,CASSWTGTVNNEQFF,TGTGCCAGCAGCTGGACCGGGACAGTTAACAATGAGCAGTTCTTC
TRBJ2-7,-,TRBV29-1,-,CSAAPVVGYEQYF,TGCAGCGCGGCCCCGGTCGTAGGGTACGAGCAGTACTTC
TRBJ2-1,TRBD2,TRBV7-3,many,CASSPGLAAVNEQFF,TGTGCCAGCAGCCCGGGACTAGCGGCTGTAAATGAGCAGTTCTTC
TRBJ2-1,TRBD1,TRBV15,few,CATKKGASNEQFF,TGTGCCACCAAAAAGGGGGCAAGCAATGAGCAGTTCTTC
TRBJ2-7,-,TRBV28,-,CASSFVKSGEQYF,TGTGCCAGCAGTTTTGTGAAGTCAGGCGAGCAGTACTTC
TRBJ1-5,-,TRBV28,many,CASRSTGSRQPQHF,TGTGCCAGCAGGTCAACAGGGAGTCGTCAGCCCCAGCATTTT
TRBJ2-7,-,TRBV7-3,many,CASSLSRNYEQYF,TGTGCCAGCAGCTTATCCAGGAACTACGAGCAGTACTTC
TRBJ2-6,TRBD2,TRBV7-3,-,CASSMTPGLAGTGANVLTF,TGTGCCAGCAGTATGACCCCGGGACTAGCGGGAACTGGGGCCAACGTCCTGACTTTC
TRBJ1-3,-,TRBV29-1,few,CSVEDLAENYGNTIYF,TGCAGCGTTGAAGATCTTGCAGAGAATTACGGAAACACCATATATTTT
TRBJ2-5,-,TRBV25-1,few,CASSEWIGHETQYF,TGTGCCAGCAGTGAATGGATAGGGCACGAGACCCAGTACTTC
TRBJ1-2,-,TRBV11-2,many,CASSLEVINYGYTF,TGTGCCAGCAGCTTAGAGGTTATAAACTATGGCTACACCTTC
TRBJ1-1,-,TRBV6-6,many,CASSYGASQFEAFF,TGTGCCAGCAGTTACGGGGCATCGCAGTTTGAAGCTTTCTTT
TRBJ1-4,-,TRBV7-6,many,CASSSPTGRNEKLFF,TGTGCCAGCAGCTCACCCACAGGACGGAATGAAAAACTGTTTTTT